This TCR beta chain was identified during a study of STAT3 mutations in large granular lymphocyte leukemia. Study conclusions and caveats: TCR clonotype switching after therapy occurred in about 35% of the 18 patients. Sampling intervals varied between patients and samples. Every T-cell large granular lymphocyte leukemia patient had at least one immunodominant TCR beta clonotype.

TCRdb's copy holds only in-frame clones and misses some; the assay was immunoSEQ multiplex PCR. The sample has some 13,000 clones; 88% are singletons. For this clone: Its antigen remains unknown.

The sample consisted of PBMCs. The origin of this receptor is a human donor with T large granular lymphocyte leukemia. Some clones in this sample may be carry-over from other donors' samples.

The CDR3 reads CATSRFRTGREQYF. The CDR3 coding sequence is TGTGCCACCAGCAGATTTAGGACAGGGCGCGAGCAGTACTTC. The chain uses TRBV15 and TRBJ2-7; TRBD1 matches at 8 bases. The V gene's germline CDR1 is LNHNV and CDR2 YYDKDF (reference sequence). The trim removed 2 bases at V and 6 bases at J, leaving 6 bases unmatched. The CDR3 extends over 14 amino acids.